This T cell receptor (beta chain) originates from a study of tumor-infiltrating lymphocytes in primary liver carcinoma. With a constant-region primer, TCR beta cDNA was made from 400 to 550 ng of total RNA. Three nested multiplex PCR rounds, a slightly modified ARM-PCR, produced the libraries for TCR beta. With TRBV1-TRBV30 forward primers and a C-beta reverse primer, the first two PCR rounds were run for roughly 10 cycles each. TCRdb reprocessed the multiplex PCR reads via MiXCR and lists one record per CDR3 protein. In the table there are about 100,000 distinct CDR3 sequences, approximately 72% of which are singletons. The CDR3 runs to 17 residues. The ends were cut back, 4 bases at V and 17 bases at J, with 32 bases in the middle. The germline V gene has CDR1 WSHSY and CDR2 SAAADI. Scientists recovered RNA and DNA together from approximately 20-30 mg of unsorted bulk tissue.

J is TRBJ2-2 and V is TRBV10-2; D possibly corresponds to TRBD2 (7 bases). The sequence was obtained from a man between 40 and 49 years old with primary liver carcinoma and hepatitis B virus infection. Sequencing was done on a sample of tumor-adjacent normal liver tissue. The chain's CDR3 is CASSVILLVSLAGGLFF. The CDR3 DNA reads TGCGCCAGCAGTGTAATCTTACTAGTCTCCCTGGCCGGGGGGCTATTTTTT.